These 24 T cell receptor beta chains came from one sample sequenced in a study of tumor-infiltrating lymphocytes in primary liver carcinoma. Germline DNA was also extracted, and blood RNA derived from unsorted whole blood. The template, about 540 ng total RNA, yielded TCR beta cDNA made with a constant-region primer. Sequencing libraries for TCR beta derived from three nested multiplex PCR rounds that used slightly modified ARM-PCR. It was with TRBV1-TRBV30 forward primers and a C-beta reverse primer that the first two PCR rounds were run, at about 10 cycles each. Using its own MiXCR run on the multiplex PCR reads, TCRdb lists one record per CDR3 protein. Among about 350,000 distinct CDR3 sequences listed, about 61% were seen once. The material sequenced was peripheral blood. Receptors originate from a man aged 35 to 55 with primary liver carcinoma and hepatitis B virus infection.

The chain joins TRBV11-2 to TRBJ2-5, with D unclear. Per germline, CDR1 SGHAT and CDR2 FQNNGV. V was trimmed by 2 bases and J by 9 bases, leaving 16 bases between them. CDR3 size: 14 residues. In nucleotides, the CDR3 is TGTGCCAGCAGCTTAAATTGGCCAGAGCCGGCCCAGTACTTC. It specifies CASSLNWPEPAQYF.

A single count supports this clonotype. J is TRBJ2-3 and V is TRBV2; D gene ambiguous. The CDR3 sequence is 13 residues long. Per germline, CDR1 SNHLY and CDR2 FYNNEI. Trimming cost V 7 bases and J 1 base, with 9 bases left between them. CDR3 amino acids: CASTAVGTDTQYF. Here the CDR3 DNA reads TGTGCCAGCACTGCGGTAGGCACAGATACGCAGTATTTT.

Concerning this clonotype itself: A single base separates this from a much larger clone, so it may be a read error. The chain carries TRBV6-5 and TRBJ2-3; 7 bases map to TRBD2. V lost 1 base, J lost 1 base, and 2 bases stayed unmatched. There are 15 residues in the CDR3. Per the germline V gene, CDR1 is MNHEY and CDR2 is SVGAGI. The CDR3 here is CASSYFAGGTDTQYF. As DNA, the CDR3 is TGTGCCAGCAGTTACTTCGCGGGAGGCACAGATACGCAGTATTTT.

This clonotype was detected many times. The genes are TRBV6-1 and TRBJ1-2; the match to TRBD1 covers 8 bases. The CDR3 length is 13 residues. Germline V gene data show CDR1 as MNHNS and CDR2 as SASEGT. V lost 3 bases and J lost 7; bases outside the gene matches: 4. This CDR3 is CASSDPGGVGYTF. The CDR3 DNA reads TGTGCCAGCAGTGATCCAGGGGGCGTTGGCTACACCTTC.

Worth noting for this clonotype: One junction end does not reproduce the germline sequence, and a read error may be involved. The chain uses TRBV6-6 and TRBJ1-5; 8 nucleotides match TRBD1. CDR1 and CDR2 from the germline V gene are MNHNY and SVGAGI (reference sequence). The CDR3 covers 15 residues. The chain's CDR3 is CASSRSGQESQLQHF. The CDR3 DNA follows: TGTGCCAGCAGCCGCTCGGGACAGGAAAGCCAGCTCCAGCATTTT.

This chain connects TRBV12-3 or TRBV12-4 to TRBJ2-4; no definite D call. The CDR3 runs 15 residues. V was trimmed by 4 bases and J by 13 bases, leaving 23 bases between them. DNA for the CDR3: TGTGCCAGCAGTTCAGACCCCGGCTCCTACAATGAGCAGTACTTC. Its translation: CASSSDPGSYNEQYF.

Comment on this clonotype: One junction end disagrees with the germline gene, perhaps due to a read error. This chain uses TRBV11-2 with TRBJ2-7, with D possibly matching TRBD1 (6 bases). The CDR3 has 12 residues. Germline assignment: CDR1 SGHAT and CDR2 FQNNGV. The CDR3 protein is CASSHGPGEQHF. CDR3 nucleotides: TGTGCCAGCAGCCACGGGCCAGGGGAACAGCACTTC.

On this clonotype: With a much larger clone just one base away, this may be a read error. The J gene is TRBJ2-1, the V gene TRBV7-9; 7 positions agree with TRBD1. This CDR3 has 14 amino acids. V was pared by 5 bases and J by 5 bases, with 6 bases of the junction left unmatched. Germline V lookup: CDR1 SEHNR, CDR2 FQNEAQ (reference sequence). As DNA, the CDR3 is TGTGCCAGCAGCGAGAGACAGGGCCACAATGAGCAGTTCTTC. This encodes CASSERQGHNEQFF.

This clonotype appeared a single time. A read error may account for a junction end that differs from germline. The chain links TRBV11-1 to TRBJ2-1; TRBD2 might be the D (5 bases). The CDR3 is 14 residues long. Germline V gene lookup returns CDR1 SGHAT and CDR2 FQDESV (reference sequence). Here the CDR3 reads CARSLEGKYNEQFF. In DNA, the CDR3 is TGTGCCAGAAGCTTAGAGGGAAAGTACAATGAGCAGTTCTTC.

This clonotype was counted at least ten times. V gene TRBV6-5 combines with J gene TRBJ1-2, with 10 bases that match TRBD1. This CDR3 spans 17 amino acids. The V gene end was trimmed by 7 bases and the J gene end by 4 bases; junction bases not matched to a gene: 15. The germline gives CDR1 MNHEY, CDR2 SVGAGI. The CDR3 DNA is TGTGCCAGCACCTACACATCCGGGACAGGGGCCGTCTATGGCTACACCTTC. Translated: CASTYTSGTGAVYGYTF.

CDR3 bases: TGCGCCATTACCGGGACAACAGCGGATGCGCAGTATTTT. Translating it yields CAITGTTADAQYF. The genes are TRBV10-1 and TRBJ2-3, with a weak D call TRBD1 (6 bases). CDR3 length: 13 residues. The germline gives CDR1 WNHNN, CDR2 SYGVQD (reference sequence). V lost 10 bases and J lost 10, with 21 bases in between.

A note on this clonotype: At one end the junction does not follow the germline gene, possibly because of a read error. This sequence joins TRBV11-3 and TRBJ2-7; perhaps TRBD2 as D (6 bases). The CDR3 covers 15 residues. Germline CDR1 reads SGHNT; CDR2 reads YENEEA. The CDR3 sequence is CTSSHPLASSYEQYF. CDR3 DNA: TGTACCAGCAGCCACCCCCTAGCGAGCTCCTACGAGCAGTACTTC.

To note about this clonotype: One junction end disagrees with the germline gene, perhaps due to a read error. V is TRBV6-2 or TRBV6-3 and J is TRBJ2-3; D is possibly TRBD2 (5 bases). This CDR3 region has 16 residues. Germline lookup yields CDR1 MNHEY and CDR2 SVGEGT. CDR3 coding DNA: TGTGTCAGCAGTTACCCAGACGAGGGCGGCACAGATACGCAGTATTTT. Translation gives CVSSYPDEGGTDTQYF.

A note on this clonotype: One end of the junction is discordant with germline, which a read error may explain. The chain recombines TRBV10-3 with TRBJ2-1; 7 bases map to TRBD2. The length of the CDR3 is 16 residues. Per the germline V gene, CDR1 is ENHRY and CDR2 is SYGVKD. The CDR3 protein is CAISNRAGTIDNKQFF. The DNA for the CDR3 is TGTGCCATCAGTAATCGGGCCGGGACTATAGACAATAAGCAGTTCTTC.

The V gene is TRBV4-2, the J gene TRBJ2-3; D not resolved. The V gene's germline CDR1 is LGHNA and CDR2 YNFKEQ. The V end was cut by 4 bases, the J end by 5 bases, with 13 bases between. CDR3 size: 14 residues. The CDR3 DNA reads TGTGCCAGCAGCCCCCGTATGCGCGGAGATACGCAGTATTTT. Residues: CASSPRMRGDTQYF.

This clonotype was seen repeatedly, ten times or more. The rearrangement uses TRBV12-3 or TRBV12-4 and TRBJ1-1; no reliable D call. V was clipped by 6 bases and J by 6 bases, with 11 bases between them. The CDR3 is 12 residues long. The CDR3 loop reads CASRDLWAEAFF. CDR3 DNA sequence: TGTGCCAGCAGGGACCTTTGGGCTGAAGCTTTCTTT.

On this clonotype itself: A read error may explain this, as a much larger clone is one base away. This chain uses TRBV24-1 with TRBJ2-2, with TRBD1 identical over 7 bases. The CDR3 contains 16 residues. Germline CDR1 reads KGHDR; CDR2 reads SFDVKD. CDR3 region: CATGDLTVRGTGELFF. CDR3 coding DNA: TGTGCCACCGGTGATCTAACAGTCAGGGGGACCGGGGAGCTGTTTTTT.

The chain couples TRBV7-2 to TRBJ1-3; D unclear. This CDR3 has 15 amino acids. Germline V gene lookup returns CDR1 SGHTA and CDR2 FQGNSA. V lost 5 bases, J lost 6 bases, and 17 bases lay in between. The CDR3 DNA is TGTGCCAGCAGCCCTCCGAAGGAGCTCGCAAACACCATATATTTT. It codes for CASSPPKELANTIYF.

Points on this clonotype: A read error may account for a junction end that differs from germline. The chain recombines TRBV29-1 with TRBJ2-3; D may be TRBD2 (6 bases). This CDR3 has 16 amino acids. Germline-derived CDR1 and CDR2 are SQVTM and ANQGSEA. The CDR3 DNA sequence: TGCAGCATCCAAGGGGCGACAACCACTAGCAGAGATACGCAGTATTTC. As protein: CSIQGATTTSRDTQYF.

V gene TRBV10-2 combines with J gene TRBJ2-1, with TRBD2 identical over 7 bases. CDR1 and CDR2 from the germline V gene are WSHSY and SAAADI. The CDR3 spans 13 residues. V gave up 8 bases and J gave up 12 bases; unmatched junction bases: 13. CDR3 sequence: CASVTTSLDGQFF. CDR3 sequence (DNA): TGCGCCAGCGTAACGACTAGCTTAGATGGGCAGTTCTTC.

A remark on this clonotype: Germline and junction disagree at one end, which may indicate a read error. V is TRBV6-5 and J is TRBJ1-1; D remains ambiguous. The germline CDR1 and CDR2 sequences are MNHEY and SVGAGI. The CDR3 has 13 residues. The CDR3 nucleotides read TGTGCTAGCAGTTACCTCCGGGAAAATGAAGCTTCCTTT. Protein product: CASSYLRENEASF.

DNA for the CDR3: TGTGCCAGCAGCCTAACGCAGGTCACAGATACGCAGTATTTT. This codes for CASSLTQVTDTQYF. The chain has TRBV16 and TRBJ2-3; D is uncertain. Trimming shortened V by 4 bases and J by 2 bases, and 10 bases separated the two germline ends. The germline V gene encodes CDR1 KGHSY and CDR2 FQNENV. The CDR3 sequence is 14 residues long.

This clonotype was seen at least ten times. V and J are TRBV10-3 and TRBJ1-6; the match to TRBD1 covers 7 bases. V lost 10 bases, J lost 10 bases, and 10 bases stayed unmatched. Germline assignment: CDR1 ENHRY and CDR2 SYGVKD. This CDR3 has 13 residues. CDR3 sequence: CATTGVTGSPLHF. The CDR3 bases are TGTGCCACCACAGGGGTTACGGGCTCACCCCTCCACTTT.

Only one count was recorded for this clonotype. A much larger clone sits a single nucleotide away, making a read error possible. V is TRBV29-1 and J is TRBJ1-1, with 8 bases lining up with TRBD1. Germline CDR1 reads SQVTM; CDR2 reads ANQGSEA. The CDR3 runs to 11 residues. With 8 bases clipped from V and 7 bases from J, the junction kept 6 bases outside the gene matches. The CDR3 coding sequence is TGCAGCTTAGGACAGGGCGGTGAAGCTTTCTTT. Protein: CSLGQGGEAFF.